This section outlines one T cell receptor beta chain sequence together with its context. This record comes from a study of blood T cell repertoires in COVID-19. Study overall: There were acute and convalescent COVID-19 samples, and they came from the United States, Italy and Spain. T cells, B-cell-depleted T cells, or PBMCs supplied cDNA or gDNA.

In the source study's methods: Amplification of reference gene primers provided the estimated nucleated cell counts. The data were produced by immunoSEQ multiplex PCR, yet TCRdb's version contains in-frame clones alone and is incomplete. That table is the source of V, J and clone size, and D and trimming were worked out from the DNA. Among about 140,000 clones listed, under 85% were seen once. The J segment lost 6 bases and the V segment lost 5 bases, leaving 4 bases of the junction unmatched. Germline CDR1 is SGHTA and CDR2 is FQGNSA. The CDR3 length is 13 residues. Sample: peripheral blood. The clonotype was recovered from a human donor in a cohort sampled during active COVID-19. The gene calls are TRBV7-2 and TRBJ1-2; 9 positions match TRBD1. DNA for the CDR3: TGTGCCAGCAGCGCTCGGACAGGGGATGGCTACACCTTC. It encodes CASSARTGDGYTF.